This record covers a single T cell receptor beta chain. The method was immunoSEQ multiplex PCR; TCRdb's version includes in-frame clones alone and lacks a portion of them. Of about 99,000 clones in the sample, more than 85% were seen once. Trimming took off 5 bases at V and 10 bases at J, with 12 bases between the two ends. The germline V gene encodes CDR1 GTSNPN and CDR2 SVGIG (reference sequence). The CDR3 consists of 12 residues. The data originate from a study of T cell responses to AZD1222 COVID-19 vaccine. Here the sequenced sample was peripheral blood, taken 28 days after the second AZD1222 dose. The receptor was isolated from an adult who received the AZD1222 COVID-19 vaccine. V usage is TRBV30 and J usage is TRBJ1-6; D possibly corresponds to TRBD1 (5 bases). This CDR3 reads CAWARDVSPLHF. The CDR3 region has the DNA TGTGCCTGGGCCCGGGACGTATCACCCCTCCACTTT.